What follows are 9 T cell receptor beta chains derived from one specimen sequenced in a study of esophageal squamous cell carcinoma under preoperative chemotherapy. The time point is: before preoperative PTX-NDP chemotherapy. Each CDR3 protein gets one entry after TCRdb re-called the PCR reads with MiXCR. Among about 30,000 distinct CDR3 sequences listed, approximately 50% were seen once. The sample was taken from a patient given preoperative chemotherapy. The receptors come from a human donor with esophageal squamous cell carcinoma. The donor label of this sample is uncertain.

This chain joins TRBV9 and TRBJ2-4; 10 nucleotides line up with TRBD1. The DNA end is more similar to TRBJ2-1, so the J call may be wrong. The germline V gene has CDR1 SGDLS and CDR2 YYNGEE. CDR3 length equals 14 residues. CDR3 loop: CASSPRTGGSEQFF. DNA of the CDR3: TGTGCCAGCAGCCCCAGGACAGGGGGTTCTGAGCAGTTCTTC.

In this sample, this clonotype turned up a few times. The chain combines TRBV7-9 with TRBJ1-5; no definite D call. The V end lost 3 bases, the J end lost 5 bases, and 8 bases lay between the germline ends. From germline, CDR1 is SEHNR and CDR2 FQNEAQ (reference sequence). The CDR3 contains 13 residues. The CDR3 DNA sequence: TGTGCCAGCAGCTTTCTTGCGGATCAGCCCCAGCATTTT. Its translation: CASSFLADQPQHF. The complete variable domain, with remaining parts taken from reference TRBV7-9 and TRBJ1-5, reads DTGVSQNPRHKITKRGQNVTFRCDPISEHNRLYWYRQTLGQGPEFLTYFQNEAQLEKSRLLSDRFSAERPKGSFSTLEIQRTEQGDSAMYLCASSFLADQPQHFGDGTRLSIL.

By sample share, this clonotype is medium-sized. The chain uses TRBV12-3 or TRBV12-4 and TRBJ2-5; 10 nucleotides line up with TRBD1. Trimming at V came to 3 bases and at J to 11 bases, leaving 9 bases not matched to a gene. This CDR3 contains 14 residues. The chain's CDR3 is CASSFRDRGQEQYF. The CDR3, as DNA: TGTGCCAGCAGTTTCCGTGACAGGGGGCAAGAGCAGTACTTC.

The CDR3 DNA sequence: TGTGCCAGCAGGCGCGGTCAGGGGGCCTCCGATACGCAGTATTTT. Amino acids: CASRRGQGASDTQYF. J is TRBJ2-3 and V is TRBV6-1, with 8 bases identical to TRBD1. The CDR3 has 15 amino acids. Losses at the gene ends were 6 bases for V and 6 bases for J; bases not matched to a gene: 11. Per germline, CDR1 MNHNS and CDR2 SASEGT.

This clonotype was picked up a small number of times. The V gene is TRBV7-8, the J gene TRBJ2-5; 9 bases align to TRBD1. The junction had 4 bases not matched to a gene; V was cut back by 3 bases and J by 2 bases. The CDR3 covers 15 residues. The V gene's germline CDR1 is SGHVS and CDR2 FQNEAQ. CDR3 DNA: TGTGCCAGCAGCTTGGACAGGGGCGCGCAAGAGACCCAGTACTTC. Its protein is CASSLDRGAQETQYF.

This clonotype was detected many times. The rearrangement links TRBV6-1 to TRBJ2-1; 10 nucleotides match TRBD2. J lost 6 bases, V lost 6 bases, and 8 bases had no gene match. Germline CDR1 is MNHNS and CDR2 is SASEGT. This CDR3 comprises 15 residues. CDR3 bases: TGTGCCAGCAGGCCTAGCGGGAGAGTGAGCAATGAGCAGTTCTTC. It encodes CASRPSGRVSNEQFF.

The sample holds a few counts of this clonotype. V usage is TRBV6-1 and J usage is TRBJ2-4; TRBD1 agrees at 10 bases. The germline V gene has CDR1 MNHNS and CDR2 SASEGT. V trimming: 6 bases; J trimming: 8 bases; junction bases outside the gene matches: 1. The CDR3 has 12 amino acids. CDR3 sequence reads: CASRGTGDIQYF. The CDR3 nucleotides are TGTGCCAGCAGGGGGACAGGGGACATTCAGTACTTC.

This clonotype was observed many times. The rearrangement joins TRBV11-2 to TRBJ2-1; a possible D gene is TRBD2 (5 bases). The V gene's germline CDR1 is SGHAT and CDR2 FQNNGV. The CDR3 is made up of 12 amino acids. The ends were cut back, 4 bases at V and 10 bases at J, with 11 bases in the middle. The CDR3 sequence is CASSSGIIEQFF. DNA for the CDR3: TGTGCCAGCAGCTCCGGGATAATCGAGCAGTTCTTC.

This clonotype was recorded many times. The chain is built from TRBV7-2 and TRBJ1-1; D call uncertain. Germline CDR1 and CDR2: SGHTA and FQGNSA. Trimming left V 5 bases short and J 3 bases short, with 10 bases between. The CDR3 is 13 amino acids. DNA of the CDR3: TGTGCCAGCAGCCCGGTCTCCTACACTGAAGCTTTCTTT. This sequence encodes CASSPVSYTEAFF. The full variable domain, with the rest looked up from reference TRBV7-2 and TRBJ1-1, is GAGVSQSPSNKVTEKGKDVELRCDPISGHTALYWYRQSLGQGLEFLIYFQGNSAPDKSGLPSDRFSAERTGGSVSTLTIQRTQQEDSAVYLCASSPVSYTEAFFGQGTRLTVV.